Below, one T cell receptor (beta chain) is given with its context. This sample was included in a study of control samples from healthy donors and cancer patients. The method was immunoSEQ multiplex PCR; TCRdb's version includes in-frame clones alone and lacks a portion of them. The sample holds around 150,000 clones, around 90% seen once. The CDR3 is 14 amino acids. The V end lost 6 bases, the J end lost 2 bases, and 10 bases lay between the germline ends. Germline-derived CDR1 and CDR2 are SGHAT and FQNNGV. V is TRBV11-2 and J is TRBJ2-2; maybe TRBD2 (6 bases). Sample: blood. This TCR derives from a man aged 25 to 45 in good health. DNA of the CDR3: TGTGCCAGCAGAATTGGGACTAACACCGGGGAGCTGTTTTTT. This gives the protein CASRIGTNTGELFF. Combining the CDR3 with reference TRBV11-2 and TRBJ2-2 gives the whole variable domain EAGVAQSPRYKIIEKRQSVAFWCNPISGHATLYWYQQILGQGPKLLIQFQNNGVVDDSQLPKDRFSAERLKGVDSTLKIQPAKLEDSAVYLCASRIGTNTGELFFGEGSRLTVL.